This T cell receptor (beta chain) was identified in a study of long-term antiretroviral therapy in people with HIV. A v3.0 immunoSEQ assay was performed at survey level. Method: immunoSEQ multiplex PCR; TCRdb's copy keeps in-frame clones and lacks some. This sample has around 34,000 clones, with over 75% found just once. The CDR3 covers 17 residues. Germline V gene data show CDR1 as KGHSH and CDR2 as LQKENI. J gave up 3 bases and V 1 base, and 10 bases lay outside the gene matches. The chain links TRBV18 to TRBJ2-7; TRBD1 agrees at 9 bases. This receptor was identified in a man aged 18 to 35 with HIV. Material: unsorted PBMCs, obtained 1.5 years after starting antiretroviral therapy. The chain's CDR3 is CASSPRPGQGRGYEQYF. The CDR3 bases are TGTGCCAGCTCACCACGTCCGGGACAGGGTAGAGGCTACGAGCAGTACTTC.